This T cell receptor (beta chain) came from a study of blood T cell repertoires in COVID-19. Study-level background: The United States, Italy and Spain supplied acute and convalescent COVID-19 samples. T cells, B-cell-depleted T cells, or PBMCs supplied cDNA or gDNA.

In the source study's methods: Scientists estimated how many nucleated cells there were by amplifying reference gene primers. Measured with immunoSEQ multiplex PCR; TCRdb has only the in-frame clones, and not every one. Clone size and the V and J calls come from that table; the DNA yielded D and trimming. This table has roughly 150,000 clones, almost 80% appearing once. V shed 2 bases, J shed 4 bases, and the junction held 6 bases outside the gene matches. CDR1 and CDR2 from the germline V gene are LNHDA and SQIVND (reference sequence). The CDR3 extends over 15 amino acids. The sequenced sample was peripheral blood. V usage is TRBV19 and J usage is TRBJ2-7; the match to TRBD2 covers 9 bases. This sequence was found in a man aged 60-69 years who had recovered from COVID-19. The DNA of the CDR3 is TGTGCCAGTAGTATATATAGCGGGAGCGAATACGAGCAGTACTTC. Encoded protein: CASSIYSGSEYEQYF.